Each of the 16 T cell receptor beta chains below was sequenced from the same sample in a study of blood T cell repertoires in COVID-19. Assay used: immunoSEQ multiplex PCR; TCRdb lists only in-frame clones, some missing. This sample has 180,000 or so clones, with 84% found just once. The sample was peripheral blood. These receptors all stem from a man in his forties or fifties who had recovered from COVID-19.

The chain has TRBV25-1 and TRBJ1-1; 7 nucleotides agree with TRBD1. The germline V gene encodes CDR1 MGHDK and CDR2 SYGVNS. The CDR3 length is 12 residues. V shed 4 bases, J shed 4 bases, and the junction held 0 bases outside the gene matches. This chain's CDR3 is CASSAGGTEAFF. The DNA for the CDR3 is TGTGCCAGCAGTGCAGGGGGCACTGAAGCTTTCTTT.

On this clone itself: Other DNA sequences in the sample encode the same CDR3. The chain combines TRBV27 with TRBJ2-3; D may be TRBD1 (6 bases). V gave up 5 bases and J gave up 2 bases, with 11 bases separating them. The CDR3 runs 14 residues. Germline CDR1 reads MNHEY; CDR2 reads SMNVEV (reference sequence). CDR3 nucleotide sequence: TGTGCCAGCAGTGTGAGGGGGTCCACAGATACGCAGTATTTT. It yields the protein CASSVRGSTDTQYF.

A remark on this clone: The same CDR3 also results from other DNA sequences found in this sample. V usage is TRBV29-1 and J usage is TRBJ2-3; TRBD2 is a possible D gene (5 bases). Trimming removed 3 bases from V and 0 bases from J, with 10 bases in between. The CDR3 is made up of 14 amino acids. Germline loops: CDR1 SQVTM, CDR2 ANQGSEA. As DNA, the CDR3 is TGCAGCGTTGACCTAGCAGCTAGCACAGATACGCAGTATTTT. As protein: CSVDLAASTDTQYF.

This clone was seen a few times. The rearrangement uses TRBV11-2 and TRBJ2-2; D call uncertain. The V gene's germline CDR1 is SGHAT and CDR2 FQNNGV. The germline V and J ends were trimmed by 2 bases and 0 bases, with 10 bases remaining between them. The CDR3 has 16 residues. CDR3 amino acids: CASSLYAAANTGELFF. The CDR3 bases are TGTGCCAGCAGCTTATACGCTGCGGCGAACACCGGGGAGCTGTTTTTT. The full variable domain, its missing parts supplied by reference TRBV11-2 and TRBJ2-2, is EAGVAQSPRYKIIEKRQSVAFWCNPISGHATLYWYQQILGQGPKLLIQFQNNGVVDDSQLPKDRFSAERLKGVDSTLKIQPAKLEDSAVYLCASSLYAAANTGELFFGEGSRLTVL.

The chain carries TRBV5-6 and TRBJ2-7; the match to TRBD1 covers 9 bases. The CDR3 is made up of 15 amino acids. Germline-derived CDR1 and CDR2 are SGHDT and YYEEEE. V gave up 4 bases and J gave up 5 bases; unmatched junction bases: 10. In DNA form, the CDR3 reads TGTGCCAGCAGCAACCACGGACAGGGGTTTGACGAGCAGTACTTC. It specifies CASSNHGQGFDEQYF. The full variable domain, in which reference TRBV5-6 and TRBJ2-7 provide the parts outside the CDR3, is DAGVTQSPTHLIKTRGQQVTLRCSPKSGHDTVSWYQQALGQGPQFIFQYYEEEERQRGNFPDRFSGHQFPNYSSELNVNALLLGDSALYLCASSNHGQGFDEQYFGPGTRLTVT.

CDR3 in amino acids: CASSPRGYGTEAFF. CDR3 sequence (DNA): TGTGCCAGCTCACCCAGGGGGTATGGAACTGAAGCTTTCTTT. The rearrangement links TRBV18 to TRBJ1-1, with TRBD1 matching over 7 bases. The junction had 6 bases not matched to a gene; V was cut back by 3 bases and J by 5 bases. The CDR3 loop spans 14 amino acids. Germline V CDR1 and CDR2: KGHSH, LQKENI.

The J gene is TRBJ1-2, the V gene TRBV23-1; 10 nucleotides line up with TRBD1. TRBV23-1 is noted as an ORF with a role that remains uncertain. With V trimmed by 1 base and J by 8 bases, 4 bases remained unmatched. This CDR3 is 14 amino acids long. The CDR3 sequence: CASSQYGTGEGYTF. The CDR3 bases are TGCGCCAGCAGTCAATACGGGACAGGGGAAGGCTACACCTTC.

V is TRBV5-1 and J is TRBJ1-6, with D possibly being TRBD1 (6 bases). Trimming stripped 0 bases from V and 6 bases from J, with 19 bases between. In germline, CDR1 is SGHRS, CDR2 YFSETQ. CDR3 size: 18 residues. CDR3 region: CASSLDGRLQGLNSPLHF. CDR3 DNA: TGCGCCAGCAGCTTGGACGGGCGTTTACAGGGCCTTAATTCACCCCTCCACTTT.

V is TRBV10-3 and J is TRBJ2-7, with D possibly matching TRBD2 (5 bases). This CDR3 spans 12 amino acids. Looked up from germline, CDR1 is ENHRY and CDR2 is SYGVKD. Trimming took off 4 bases at V and 5 bases at J, with 9 bases between the two ends. CDR3 sequence (DNA): TGTGCCATCAGTGGAGGGTCCCACGAGCAGTACTTC. Its protein is CAISGGSHEQYF.

V gene TRBV11-3 combines with J gene TRBJ2-2, with 8 positions matching TRBD1. From germline, CDR1 is SGHNT and CDR2 YENEEA. V lost 1 base, J lost 6 bases, and 7 bases stayed unmatched. The CDR3 is 16 amino acids. The CDR3 reads CASSLVGQVFAGELFF. The CDR3 coding sequence is TGTGCCAGCAGCTTAGTGGGACAGGTCTTCGCCGGGGAGCTGTTTTTT. Full variable domain (outside the CDR3, taken from reference TRBV11-3 and TRBJ2-2): EAGVVQSPRYKIIEKKQPVAFWCNPISGHNTLYWYLQNLGQGPELLIRYENEEAVDDSQLPKDRFSAERLKGVDSTLKIQPAELGDSAVYLCASSLVGQVFAGELFFGEGSRLTVL.

This clone was counted between two and nine times. The rearrangement joins TRBV4-3 to TRBJ2-1; TRBD1 aligns across 8 bases. CDR1 LGHNA and CDR2 YSLEER come from the germline V gene. Trimming at V came to 4 bases and at J to 6 bases, leaving 5 bases not matched to a gene. This CDR3 comprises 14 residues. CDR3 sequence: CASSRTGIGNEQFF. For the CDR3, the DNA is TGCGCCAGCAGCCGGACAGGGATCGGCAATGAGCAGTTCTTC.

The count of this clone is one. The chain links TRBV6-5 to TRBJ2-1; D not certain. V shed 0 bases and J shed 7 bases, with 16 bases lying between them. This CDR3 spans 16 amino acids. Looked up from germline, CDR1 is MNHEY and CDR2 is SVGAGI. This chain's CDR3 is CASSYSPVAVGNEQFF. CDR3 in DNA: TGTGCCAGCAGTTACTCGCCCGTAGCAGTGGGTAATGAGCAGTTCTTC.

The V gene is TRBV2, the J gene TRBJ1-5; D gene unclear. CDR1 and CDR2 (germline): SNHLY, FYNNEI. CDR3 length: 12 amino acids. V was shortened by 8 bases and J by 4 bases, with 9 bases between the two germline ends. The CDR3 sequence: CASARSNQPQHF. CDR3 sequence (DNA): TGTGCCAGCGCTAGGTCGAATCAGCCCCAGCATTTT.

Comments on this clone: This sample includes further DNA sequences coding for the same CDR3. The CDR3 DNA follows: TGTGCCAGCAGCTTAACGGGGTACGAGCAGTACTTC. This encodes CASSLTGYEQYF. The rearrangement links TRBV7-9 to TRBJ2-7; TRBD2 is a possible D gene (5 bases). Germline V gene lookup returns CDR1 SEHNR and CDR2 FQNEAQ (reference sequence). Trimming removed 2 bases from V and 4 bases from J, with 6 bases in between. The CDR3 has 12 amino acids.

This clone has a single count. J is TRBJ2-1 and V is TRBV6-4; 10 bases map to TRBD2. V shed 6 bases and J 8 bases; nucleotides not matched to a gene: 7. Per the germline V gene, CDR1 is MRHNA and CDR2 is SNTAGT. This CDR3 contains 14 residues. DNA for the CDR3: TGTGCCAGCAGCCCGGGACTAGCGTCCCATGAGCAGTTCTTC. Amino acid sequence: CASSPGLASHEQFF.

The V call is TRBV30, the J call TRBJ2-1; no clear D gene. This CDR3 has 13 amino acids. The V gene lost 3 bases and the J gene lost 4 bases, with 10 bases spanning the gap. CDR1 and CDR2 from the germline V gene are GTSNPN and SVGIG (reference sequence). CDR3 nucleotides: TGTGCCTGGAGCCAAGACATATACAATGAGCAGTTCTTC. Its translation is CAWSQDIYNEQFF.